The present entry profiles one TCR beta chain with its context. There is no known antigen for this receptor. Base qualities were left out, and no much larger clone turns up one base away. The record originates from a study of shared clonotypes between healthy human individuals (dated by TCRdb to the early 2020s). With regard to the full study: Three men and a couple of women, aged 18 to 49 years, made up the cohort. Blood TCR repertoires of about five healthy adults were deeply sequenced to estimate repertoire size and the extent of clonotype sharing between individuals. To increase sequencing depth and limit assay-specific biases, different laboratories used diverse techniques to prepare libraries and sequence TCR repertoires. Each donor's leukapheresis produced roughly between roughly 0.94 and 9.5 billion PBMCs. Study-level results and caveats: Only blood was sampled, and tissue TCR repertoires likely differ from those in blood. The genetic and exposure-history diversity represented was limited by the small number of donors. Pairwise subsampling led to the expectation that sequencing depth would affect the degree of clonotype sharing among donors.

The CDR3 contains 15 residues, cysteine and phenylalanine counted. Just the 45-base CDR3 DNA is kept, in frame starting at base 1. V is pruned by 3 bases and J by 8 bases, leaving 9 bases of the junction without a gene match. The CDR1 and CDR2 encoded by the germline V gene (reference sequence) are LNHNV and YYDKDF. The donors were healthy, HIV-negative adults who had no recently reported acute infections or vaccinations. Only Caucasian adults living in Nashville, Tennessee, USA were represented among the donors. For unsorted samples, some 100 million PBMCs were counted and genomic DNA was extracted with the QIAamp DNA Blood Mini kit. Blood was obtained by leukapheresis, after which PBMCs were separated by Ficoll-Histopaque density gradient centrifugation and cryopreserved in liquid nitrogen vapor phase. TCR CDR3 regions were amplified from genomic DNA by multiplex PCR using the deep immunoSEQ assay. Extracted genomic DNA from each cell subset was spread evenly across all wells of several immunoSEQ 96-well plates, with each plate serving as a replicate. For unsorted PBMC, around 310 ng of genomic DNA, equivalent to around 30,000 T cell genomes, went into each replicate PCR. Unsorted PBMC genomic DNA was sequenced across ten immunoSEQ deep assay plates. Purified libraries were measured with a Qubit 3.0 fluorometer, size-checked on a Bioanalyzer 2100, and measured again with the KAPA Library Quantification kit. Each immunoSEQ 96-well plate was sequenced on its own single-read 150-cycle Illumina NextSeq 550 flow cell. Processing in the source paper ran as follows. Because only junctional sequences without quality scores were contained in the immunoSEQ output, filtering matching that applied to full-length reads could not be performed. Sequences were annotated with PyIR, a Python wrapper for IgBLAST v1.9, using IMGT germline references to assign V/J genes and CDR3. Any read was removed if the V/J assignment was weak (E-value above 1e-6), the CDR3 was missing, or the read contained stop codons, out-of-frame junctions, or ambiguous translated residues. V3J clonotypes were defined by identical inferred V gene, J gene, and CDR3 amino acid sequence. To compute the percentage overlap between repertoires, the number of shared unique clonotypes was divided by the size of the smaller repertoire. Repertoire richness was assessed with RTK rarefaction, the Chao1 estimator, and Recon v2.1 estimates of unobserved clonotypes. In its TCRdb copy, this immuneACCESS table keeps in-frame sequences only and misses some clones. Where compared with another copy, unresolved V genes explain less than half of these, and the others have no known cause. D and trimming come from the DNA, and the V and J calls and clone size come from that table. The sample data list approximately 500,000 clones, and about 80% of these were observed just once. The ten largest clones capture about an eighth of the sample.

This receptor chain uses TRBV15 and TRBJ2-4; 8 bases in between match TRBD1. Sequencing was performed on PBMCs. The sequence came from a woman in her 40s in good health. Some clones in this sample may be carry-over from other donors' samples. The nucleotide sequence is TGTGCCACCAGCAGGGAACAGGGGGGTTCGGACATTCAGTACTTC. Its translation reads: CATSREQGGSDIQYF.